This T cell receptor beta chain is from a study of blood T cell repertoires in COVID-19. Study-level information: The study drew acute and convalescent COVID-19 samples from the United States, Italy and Spain. Sources were T cells, B-cell-depleted T cells, or PBMCs; the material itself was cDNA or gDNA.

Original analysis: It was from reference gene primer amplification that nucleated cell counts were estimated. Sequencing was performed with immunoSEQ multiplex PCR; in TCRdb, only in-frame clones are kept and a portion is missing. The V and J calls and clone size come from that table; D and trimming were worked out from the DNA. The repertoire holds 180,000 or so clones, with approximately 81% as singletons. Trimming removed 0 bases at V and 7 bases at J, with 11 bases between. The germline V gene has CDR1 SGDLS and CDR2 YYNGEE. This CDR3 region has 15 residues. During active infection, Seattle patients enrolled and were then monitored through disease.

This clonotype was sampled from a person between 70 and 80 years old with COVID-19, enrolled during active disease. Sequencing input: peripheral blood. The chain links TRBV9 to TRBJ1-6; D gene ambiguous. This CDR3 reads CASSVASVENSPLHF. CDR3 nucleotides: TGTGCCAGCAGCGTAGCTTCCGTGGAGAATTCACCCCTCCACTTT.